This T cell receptor beta chain was sequenced in a study of cytomegalovirus exposure and HLA in healthy donors. Across the study: Early release data held roughly 90 million unique TCRs from HLA-typed donors. Membership in the Caucasian-associated ancestry cluster was found for about 80% of nearly 400 genotyped donors.

CDR3 length: 15 residues. V gave up 1 base and J gave up 4 bases; unmatched junction bases: 3. CDR1 and CDR2 (germline): SEHNR, FQNEAQ (reference sequence). Primers: 60 Vbeta forward and 13 Jbeta reverse. Only in-frame clones appear in the TCRdb table, and some are missing; sequencing was by immunoSEQ multiplex PCR. This sample carries roughly 150,000 clones, 70% of them seen once, and the ten largest clones take roughly 4.5%. Healthy people donating bone marrow made up the donors. The genes are TRBV7-9 and TRBJ2-1, with 8 bases aligning to TRBD2. What was sequenced was PBMCs. This TCR was recovered from a man between 18 and 35 years old in good health and CMV-seropositive. The CDR3 nucleotides are TGTGCCAGCAGCTTAGAAGGACTAGCTTACAATGAGCAGTTCTTC. Translated: CASSLEGLAYNEQFF.